These T cell receptor beta chains were read from a single sample in a study of T cells after yellow fever vaccination. TCRdb re-analysed the 5' RACE reads in MiXCR, keeping a single row per CDR3 protein. The data show 510,000 or so distinct CDR3 sequences, under 25% seen once. Source: PBMCs, taken 15 days after the yellow fever booster vaccination. The receptors come from a man aged 30-40 years who received the YFV17D yellow fever vaccine. The CDR3 runs from the conserved cysteine through the conserved F or W. D genes are given only for firm matches. Clone size appears in some rows only: once, few, many, or a class for an expanded clone.

clone_size: few; d_call: TRBD2; j_call: TRBJ2-3; v_call: TRBV6-5; cdr3_aa: CASSYGGGLAGTFTDTQYF; cdr3_nt: TGTGCCAGCAGTTACGGGGGGGGACTAGCGGGCACTTTCACAGATACGCAGTATTTT
clone_size: NA; d_call: NA; j_call: TRBJ2-3; v_call: TRBV5-6; cdr3_aa: CASSFPGGTDTQYF; cdr3_nt: TGTGCCAGCAGCTTCCCAGGGGGCACAGATACGCAGTATTTT
clone_size: few; d_call: NA; j_call: TRBJ2-7; v_call: TRBV28; cdr3_aa: CASTPIASSYEQYF; cdr3_nt: TGTGCCAGCACCCCCATAGCGAGCTCCTACGAGCAGTACTTC
clone_size: NA; d_call: TRBD1; j_call: TRBJ2-5; v_call: TRBV12-3/TRBV12-4; cdr3_aa: CASTDRGQETQYF; cdr3_nt: TGTGCCAGCACCGACAGGGGACAAGAGACCCAGTACTTC
clone_size: few; d_call: NA; j_call: TRBJ1-1; v_call: TRBV7-8; cdr3_aa: CASSFKGSEAFF; cdr3_nt: TGTGCCAGCAGCTTTAAGGGGAGCGAAGCTTTCTTT
clone_size: few; d_call: TRBD1; j_call: TRBJ1-2; v_call: TRBV29-1; cdr3_aa: CSGQGPYGYTF; cdr3_nt: TGCAGCGGACAGGGGCCCTATGGCTACACCTTC
clone_size: NA; d_call: TRBD1; j_call: TRBJ1-6; v_call: TRBV27; cdr3_aa: CASSFQGVNSPLHF; cdr3_nt: TGTGCCAGCAGTTTTCAGGGGGTGAATTCACCCCTCCACTTT
clone_size: few; d_call: NA; j_call: TRBJ2-3; v_call: TRBV29-1; cdr3_aa: CSVEEGSGYTDTQYF; cdr3_nt: TGCAGCGTTGAAGAGGGTAGCGGCTACACAGATACGCAGTATTTT
clone_size: few; d_call: NA; j_call: TRBJ2-1; v_call: TRBV10-3; cdr3_aa: CAISPGFGDYNEQFF; cdr3_nt: TGTGCCATCAGTCCCGGATTTGGGGACTACAATGAGCAGTTCTTC
clone_size: NA; d_call: NA; j_call: TRBJ2-7; v_call: TRBV15; cdr3_aa: CATSRDLSSVSSYEQYF; cdr3_nt: TGTGCCACCAGCAGAGATCTGAGTAGCGTGAGCTCCTACGAGCAGTACTTC
clone_size: many; d_call: NA; j_call: TRBJ2-3; v_call: TRBV7-9; cdr3_aa: CASSFRSLTGTSDTQYF; cdr3_nt: TGTGCCAGCAGCTTCCGCTCCTTAACAGGGACCTCAGATACGCAGTATTTT
clone_size: few; d_call: TRBD1; j_call: TRBJ2-1; v_call: TRBV4-3; cdr3_aa: CASSQAITGASYNEQFF; cdr3_nt: TGCGCCAGCAGCCAAGCCATTACAGGGGCTTCCTACAATGAGCAGTTCTTC
clone_size: few; d_call: NA; j_call: TRBJ2-1; v_call: TRBV7-2; cdr3_aa: CASSLAFGTSLYNEQFF; cdr3_nt: TGTGCCAGCAGCTTAGCTTTTGGGACTTCTCTCTACAATGAGCAGTTCTTC
clone_size: few; d_call: TRBD1; j_call: TRBJ2-7; v_call: TRBV7-2; cdr3_aa: CASSLNGQGFDEQYF; cdr3_nt: TGTGCCAGCAGCTTAAACGGACAGGGGTTCGACGAGCAGTACTTC
clone_size: few; d_call: NA; j_call: TRBJ2-7; v_call: TRBV7-9; cdr3_aa: CASSPEPGVGYEQYF; cdr3_nt: TGTGCCAGCAGCCCTGAACCGGGAGTTGGGTACGAGCAGTACTTC
clone_size: NA; d_call: NA; j_call: TRBJ2-3; v_call: TRBV19; cdr3_aa: CASSPTVAPTDTQYF; cdr3_nt: TGTGCCAGTAGTCCGACCGTGGCCCCCACAGATACGCAGTATTTT
clone_size: few; d_call: NA; j_call: TRBJ1-1; v_call: TRBV7-2; cdr3_aa: CASRRAQGTEAFF; cdr3_nt: TGTGCCAGCAGAAGGGCTCAGGGCACTGAAGCTTTCTTT
clone_size: NA; d_call: NA; j_call: TRBJ2-5; v_call: TRBV9; cdr3_aa: CASSPQPRVQETQYF; cdr3_nt: TGTGCCAGCAGCCCCCAACCCCGCGTCCAAGAGACCCAGTACTTC
clone_size: NA; d_call: NA; j_call: TRBJ2-1; v_call: TRBV7-2; cdr3_aa: CASSLGGLGSNEQFF; cdr3_nt: TGTGCCAGCAGCTTAGGGGGACTTGGAAGCAATGAGCAGTTCTTC
clone_size: few; d_call: NA; j_call: TRBJ1-4; v_call: TRBV4-3; cdr3_aa: CASSPPGEGEKLFF; cdr3_nt: TGCGCCAGCAGCCCACCTGGAGAGGGTGAAAAACTGTTTTTT